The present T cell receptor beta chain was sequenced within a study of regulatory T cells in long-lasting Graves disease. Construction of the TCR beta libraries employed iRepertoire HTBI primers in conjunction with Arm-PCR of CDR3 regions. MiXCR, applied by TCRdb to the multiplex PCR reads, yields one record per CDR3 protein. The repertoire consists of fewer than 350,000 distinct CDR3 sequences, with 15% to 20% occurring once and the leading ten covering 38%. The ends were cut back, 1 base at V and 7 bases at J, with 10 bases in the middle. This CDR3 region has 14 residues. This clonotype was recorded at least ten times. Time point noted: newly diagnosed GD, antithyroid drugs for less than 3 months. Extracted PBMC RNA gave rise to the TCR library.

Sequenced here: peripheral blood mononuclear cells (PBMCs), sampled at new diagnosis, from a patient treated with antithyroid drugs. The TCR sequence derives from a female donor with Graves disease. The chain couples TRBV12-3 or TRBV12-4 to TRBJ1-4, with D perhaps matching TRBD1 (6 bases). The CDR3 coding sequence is TGTGCCAGCAGTTTAGGGGGGCTGGGTGAAAAACTGTTTTTT. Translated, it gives CASSLGGLGEKLFF.